The 32 T cell receptor beta chains given below trace back to one sample, sequenced in a study of Graves' ophthalmopathy and Graves' hyperthyroidism (dated by TCRdb to between 2017 and 2018). The reads were generated on an Illumina HiSeq 2000. TCR beta CDR3 regions were amplified from RNA transcripts for repertoire sequencing. The first round was an RT-PCR using HTBI primers with the Qiagen OneStep RT-PCR kit, and this first round was followed by a second-round multiplex PCR, then size selection and purification. Using fastp at Q25 and MiXCR, TCRdb reprocessed the public reads and kept productive beta chains. One record per CDR3 amino acid sequence lists the most common genes and DNA. Counted in this sample were approximately 210,000 distinct CDR3 sequences; roughly a fifth of them appeared once. In total, the top ten clones hold roughly 40% of the sample. The source material was peripheral blood. The receptor source for this set is a woman in her 50s with Graves' ophthalmopathy. Donor details come from another sample of the same person, matched by shared clones.

There are many counts of this clonotype. The rearrangement joins TRBV30 to TRBJ1-5, with 8 positions matching TRBD1. Germline loops: CDR1 GTSNPN, CDR2 SVGIG (reference sequence). V lost 7 bases and J lost 7; bases outside the gene matches: 12. The CDR3 runs 14 residues. The CDR3 region is CAFSQGTGNQPQHF. CDR3 DNA sequence: TGTGCCTTTTCACAGGGGACAGGTAACCAGCCCCAGCATTTT.

This chain connects TRBV6-5 to TRBJ2-2; possible D gene TRBD2, 5 bases. CDR3 length: 16 amino acids. The V end was cut by 0 bases, the J end by 0 bases, with 8 bases between. Germline V lookup: CDR1 MNHEY, CDR2 SVGAGI. The CDR3 nucleotides are TGTGCCAGCAGTTACTCTACCGGGACGAACACCGGGGAGCTGTTTTTT. Encoded protein: CASSYSTGTNTGELFF.

This chain uses TRBV27 with TRBJ2-7; D is possibly TRBD1 (5 bases). Germline loops: CDR1 MNHEY, CDR2 SMNVEV (reference sequence). The CDR3 has 14 residues. V was pared by 6 bases and J by 2 bases, with 14 bases between. CDR3 region: CASSFGHKPYEQYF. The CDR3 nucleotides are TGTGCCAGCAGCTTTGGACACAAGCCCTACGAGCAGTACTTC.

This clonotype occurred many times. The rearrangement uses TRBV19 and TRBJ2-7; D is perhaps TRBD2 (6 bases). Germline V gives CDR1 LNHDA, CDR2 SQIVND (reference sequence). This CDR3 comprises 14 residues. V was shortened by 5 bases and J by 0 bases, with 11 bases between the two germline ends. The CDR3 DNA is TGTGCCAGTAGTCTTTGGGGGGACTCCTACGAGCAGTACTTC. It encodes CASSLWGDSYEQYF.

Many counts were recorded for this clonotype. The chain uses TRBV5-4 and TRBJ2-1, with D perhaps being TRBD1 or TRBD2 (5 bases each). V lost 3 bases and J 9 bases, leaving 7 bases between the germline ends. This CDR3 comprises 11 residues. The germline gives CDR1 SGHNT, CDR2 YYREEE (reference sequence). CDR3 region: CASSWGSEQFF. The CDR3 DNA follows: TGTGCCAGCAGCTGGGGGAGTGAGCAGTTCTTC.

This clonotype occurred once. J is TRBJ1-3 and V is TRBV5-4, with 12 positions matching TRBD1. The germline V gene has CDR1 SGHNT and CDR2 YYREEE (reference sequence). CDR3 length: 17 amino acids. The J segment lost 2 bases and the V segment lost 2 bases, leaving 5 bases of the junction unmatched. The CDR3 spells CASSFWGQGAAGNTIYF. In DNA, the CDR3 is TGTGCCAGCAGCTTTTGGGGACAGGGGGCGGCTGGAAACACCATATATTTT. The whole variable domain, remainder taken from reference TRBV5-4 and TRBJ1-3, is ETGVTQSPTHLIKTRGQQVTLRCSSQSGHNTVSWYQQALGQGPQFIFQYYREEENGRGNFPPRFSGLQFPNYSSELNVNALELDDSALYLCASSFWGQGAAGNTIYFGEGSWLTVV.

This clonotype was picked up many times. The genes are TRBV11-1 and TRBJ2-5; 8 positions agree with TRBD2. Trimming cost V 3 bases and J 2 bases; bases outside gene matches: 5. The germline V gene encodes CDR1 SGHAT and CDR2 FQDESV (reference sequence). The CDR3 consists of 15 residues. CDR3 sequence (DNA): TGTGCCAGCAGCTTCGGGACTAGGAAACAAGAGACCCAGTACTTC. Amino acid sequence: CASSFGTRKQETQYF.

This clonotype was detected ten times or more. This chain uses TRBV19 with TRBJ2-5, with 7 bases identical to TRBD1. The CDR3 sequence is 14 residues long. Germline CDR1 reads LNHDA; CDR2 reads SQIVND (reference sequence). Trimming removed 7 bases from V and 4 bases from J; junction bases left unmatched: 9. CDR3 in amino acids: CASNAGGSGETQYF. CDR3 sequence (DNA): TGTGCCAGTAATGCAGGGGGTTCTGGAGAGACCCAGTACTTC.

This clonotype was observed at least ten times. The V gene is TRBV28, the J gene TRBJ1-5, with D unresolved. The germline V gene encodes CDR1 MDHEN and CDR2 SYDVKM. Between the trimmed V and J ends, which lost 2 bases and 4 bases, there was a span of 6 bases. The length of the CDR3 is 13 residues. Written as DNA, the CDR3 is TGTGCCAGCAGTTTAAAGCATAATCAGCCCCAGCATTTT. It translates to CASSLKHNQPQHF.

This clonotype occurred a few times. The J gene is TRBJ1-1, the V gene TRBV20-1; 7 nucleotides line up with TRBD1. V shed 0 bases, J shed 11 bases, and the junction held 12 bases outside the gene matches. Germline V lookup: CDR1 DFQATT, CDR2 SNEGSKA (reference sequence). The CDR3 covers 14 residues. The CDR3 coding sequence is TGCAGTGCTAGAGATCAGAGGGGGCGGATAATGGCTTTCTTT. Translating gives CSARDQRGRIMAFF.

This sequence joins TRBV2 and TRBJ2-5; 7 nucleotides match TRBD1. CDR1 and CDR2 from the germline V gene are SNHLY and FYNNEI. The CDR3 spans 14 residues. V gave up 5 bases and J gave up 3 bases; unmatched junction bases: 6. The CDR3 DNA is TGTGCCAGCAGTTCCGGGACAGCAAAAGAGACCCAGTACTTC. The encoded protein is CASSSGTAKETQYF.

The chain has TRBV28 and TRBJ1-5; no definite D call. This CDR3 region has 16 residues. The V end was cut by 4 bases, the J end by 3 bases, with 16 bases between. Per germline, CDR1 MDHEN and CDR2 SYDVKM. The CDR3 nucleotides read TGTGCCAGCAGTTCTTTGTCGGACGGGAACAATCAGCCCCAGCATTTT. This encodes CASSSLSDGNNQPQHF.

Many counts were recorded for this clonotype. This CDR3 is CSATTPTEAFF. CDR3 DNA sequence: TGCAGTGCTACCACCCCCACTGAAGCTTTCTTT. The chain is built from TRBV20-1 and TRBJ1-1; D remains ambiguous. Trimming pared 4 bases from V and 4 bases from J, leaving 7 bases between. The CDR3 has 11 residues. The germline V gene has CDR1 DFQATT and CDR2 SNEGSKA (reference sequence).

In regard to this clonotype: Just one base apart from a much larger clone, this may be a read error. The CDR3 sequence: CSARRASRRASETQYF. In nucleotides, the CDR3 is TGCAGTGCTAGAAGGGCTAGCAGGAGGGCCAGTGAGACCCAGTACTTC. The rearrangement joins TRBV20-1 to TRBJ2-5; TRBD2 is a possible D gene (6 bases). V was pared by 2 bases and J by 5 bases, with 21 bases between. CDR1 is DFQATT, CDR2 SNEGSKA, per germline (reference sequence). The CDR3 has 16 amino acids.

This clonotype was counted at least ten times. This rearrangement joins TRBV27 to TRBJ2-7; D gene unclear. Germline CDR1 is MNHEY and CDR2 is SMNVEV (reference sequence). CDR3 size: 16 residues. The V and J ends lost 5 bases and 3 bases respectively, with 20 bases between them. Written as DNA, the CDR3 is TGTGCCAGCAGTCTCGACATCCCTGAAGGTGTCTACGAGCAGTACTTC. Translation gives CASSLDIPEGVYEQYF.

The gene calls are TRBV24-1 and TRBJ2-2, with a weak D call TRBD2 (5 bases). CDR1 and CDR2 from the germline V gene are KGHDR and SFDVKD. Deletions cut 5 bases from V and 2 bases from J, with 11 bases between. This CDR3 is 15 amino acids long. The CDR3 bases are TGTGCCACCAGTGTGAGCGGAGACAACACCGGGGAGCTGTTTTTT. This codes for CATSVSGDNTGELFF.

This clonotype was seen a handful of times. This may arise from a read error, as a much more abundant clone is one base away. The V gene is TRBV12-3 or TRBV12-4, the J gene TRBJ2-2; 13 bases are shared with TRBD2. This CDR3 is 18 amino acids long. V was pared by 1 base and J by 4 bases, with 6 bases of the junction left unmatched. DNA of the CDR3: TGTGCCAGCAGTTTAGTAGGACTAGCGGGAGCTCTCACCGGGGAGCTGTTTTTT. This codes for CASSLVGLAGALTGELFF.

This clonotype was recorded many times. The DNA of the CDR3 is TGTGCCAGCAGCCCCCGGACAGGGTTCGAGCAGTACTTC. Translating gives CASSPRTGFEQYF. The genes are TRBV7-2 and TRBJ2-7, with 8 positions matching TRBD1. Looked up from germline, CDR1 is SGHTA and CDR2 is FQGNSA. V shed 5 bases, J shed 6 bases, and the junction held 6 bases outside the gene matches. CDR3 length: 13 amino acids.

This clonotype appeared many times. V gene TRBV7-9 combines with J gene TRBJ2-7; TRBD1 matches at 9 bases. CDR1 SEHNR and CDR2 FQNEAQ come from the germline V gene (reference sequence). This CDR3 has 15 amino acids. V was pared by 5 bases and J by 3 bases, with 8 bases of the junction left unmatched. CDR3 residues: CASSPPGTGNYEQYF. The CDR3 nucleotides are TGTGCCAGCAGCCCCCCCGGGACAGGGAACTACGAGCAGTACTTC.

This chain uses TRBV4-2 with TRBJ2-7; the match to TRBD2 covers 11 bases. Germline CDR1 LGHNA, CDR2 YNFKEQ. CDR3 size: 15 residues. V trimming: 2 bases; J trimming: 2 bases; junction bases outside the gene matches: 2. Written as DNA, the CDR3 is TGTGCCAGCAGCCAAACTAGCGGGAGCCCCTACGAGCAGTACTTC. Residues: CASSQTSGSPYEQYF.

This clonotype occurred many times. The chain is built from TRBV20-1 and TRBJ2-7; 9 bases are shared with TRBD2. The CDR3 sequence is 12 residues long. J lost 5 bases, V lost 6 bases, and 5 bases had no gene match. Germline-derived CDR1 and CDR2 are DFQATT and SNEGSKA (reference sequence). CDR3 nucleotide sequence: TGCAGTGCGGCGGGAGGGCGGAACGAGCAGTACTTC. Its translation: CSAAGGRNEQYF.

The chain uses TRBV19 and TRBJ1-5; the D gene is possibly TRBD1 (5 bases). CDR3 length equals 16 residues. The V end was cut by 6 bases, the J end by 2 bases, with 17 bases between. Germline V gives CDR1 LNHDA, CDR2 SQIVND (reference sequence). CDR3 bases: TGTGCCAGTAGCCCGGAGGGGCTCCCTCGCAATCAGCCCCAGCATTTT. Encoded protein: CASSPEGLPRNQPQHF.

This clonotype came up many times. The chain links TRBV6-1 to TRBJ1-2, with D possibly TRBD1 on 5 matching bases. Trimming cost V 6 bases and J 6 bases, with 11 bases left between them. The CDR3 length is 12 residues. The germline gives CDR1 MNHNS, CDR2 SASEGT. The CDR3 sequence is CASRQGSNGYTF. For the CDR3, the DNA is TGTGCCAGCAGGCAGGGTTCTAATGGCTACACCTTC.

Here the CDR3 DNA reads TGTGCCAGCAGCCAAGATCTCTACGAGCAGTACTTC. Amino acids: CASSQDLYEQYF. The chain carries TRBV6-4 and TRBJ2-7; D gene uncertain. This CDR3 has 12 residues. Deletions cut 6 bases from V and 3 bases from J, with 9 bases between. Germline V gene data show CDR1 as MRHNA and CDR2 as SNTAGT.

This clonotype was recorded at least ten times. V and J are TRBV2 and TRBJ1-5, with D possibly being TRBD1 (5 bases). The CDR3 runs to 15 residues. Germline lookup yields CDR1 SNHLY and CDR2 FYNNEI. The V end lost 4 bases, the J end lost 0 bases, and 10 bases lay between the germline ends. The DNA of the CDR3 is TGTGCCAGCAGTGTAGGGGATTATAGCAATCAGCCCCAGCATTTT. Amino acids: CASSVGDYSNQPQHF.

In this sample, this clonotype turned up many times. The V call is TRBV20-1, the J call TRBJ1-6; D gene uncertain. The CDR3 covers 13 residues. Germline V gives CDR1 DFQATT, CDR2 SNEGSKA (reference sequence). Trimming removed 6 bases at V and 10 bases at J, with 16 bases between. CDR3 bases: TGCAGTGCCCTAAGTACGCCACAGTCACCCCTCCACTTT. It yields the protein CSALSTPQSPLHF.

This CDR3 reads CASSFLGTEETQYF. CDR3 in DNA: TGTGCCAGCAGTTTCCTAGGGACAGAAGAGACCCAGTACTTC. The chain is built from TRBV27 and TRBJ2-5; TRBD1 aligns across 7 bases. Germline-derived CDR1 and CDR2 are MNHEY and SMNVEV (reference sequence). With 3 bases clipped from V and 3 bases from J, the junction kept 4 bases outside the gene matches. The CDR3 extends over 14 amino acids.

This clonotype was seen ten or more times. The chain joins TRBV7-8 to TRBJ2-5, with D perhaps TRBD1 or TRBD2 (5 bases each). V gave up 2 bases and J gave up 9 bases, with 19 bases separating them. This CDR3 region has 15 residues. Germline V CDR1 and CDR2: SGHVS, FQNEAQ. CDR3 loop: CASSLSGVGGVAQYF. CDR3 in DNA: TGTGCCAGCAGCTTAAGCGGCGTTGGGGGAGTGGCCCAGTACTTC.

In its sample, this clonotype was seen many times. The chain combines TRBV6-1 with TRBJ2-5; 7 bases map to TRBD1. The CDR3 contains 14 residues. V shed 0 bases and J 6 bases; nucleotides not matched to a gene: 4. CDR1 is MNHNS and CDR2 is SASEGT in the germline V gene. This CDR3 reads CASSEAGRGKTQYF. The DNA of the CDR3 is TGTGCCAGCAGTGAAGCAGGCAGGGGGAAGACCCAGTACTTC.

This clonotype was seen at least ten times. This rearrangement joins TRBV5-6 to TRBJ1-2; D remains ambiguous. CDR1 is SGHDT and CDR2 is YYEEEE in the germline V gene. The V and J ends lost 0 bases and 14 bases respectively, with 14 bases between them. The CDR3 runs to 12 residues. CDR3 in amino acids: CASSLDSGSGTF. The CDR3 DNA is TGTGCCAGCAGCTTGGATTCGGGCAGTGGAACCTTC.

This clonotype was observed a handful of times. An end of the junction differs from the germline gene, which may be a read error. The CDR3 loop is CAWSVQPGQGAPGYTF. The CDR3 nucleotides are TGTGCATGGAGTGTACAGCCGGGCCAGGGGGCGCCGGGCTACACCTTC. V and J are TRBV30 and TRBJ1-2; 8 bases align to TRBD1. CDR1 is GTSNPN and CDR2 is SVGIG in the germline V gene (reference sequence). This CDR3 region has 16 residues.

This clonotype has ten or more counts. CDR3 sequence (DNA): TGTGCCAGCAGTTACTCGACACGAGCGGGAGGTCCCAACATTCAGTACTTC. Amino acid sequence: CASSYSTRAGGPNIQYF. The chain employs TRBV6-2 or TRBV6-3 and TRBJ2-4; 9 bases are shared with TRBD2. V trimming: 0 bases; J trimming: 7 bases; junction bases outside the gene matches: 10. The germline V gene encodes CDR1 MNHEY and CDR2 SVGEGT. This CDR3 has 17 residues.